This TCR beta chain was retrieved from a study of CXCR3-negative and CXCR3-positive naive CD8 T cells. Notes on the study in general: Unlike memory cells, which differed, naive CXCR3-negative and CXCR3-positive cells had similar TRBV-TRBJ usage. For the naive subsets, surface CD5 was similar, and TCR strength was inferred from TRB CDR3 properties. Naive CXCR3-positive cells had TRB CDR3s more hydrophobic than those of CXCR3-negative naive cells.

CD45RO-CCR7+CD27+CD95- was the phenotype of naive CD8+ T cells. UMI-labeled 5' RACE TRB cDNA libraries were prepared from the cells. After re-calling the 5' RACE reads, TCRdb lists one entry per CDR3 protein, DNA absent. The ten top clones account for approximately 0.3%, within a sample of 150,000 or so distinct CDR3 sequences. A word on this clonotype: The antigen is undetermined.

Specimen: naive CXCR3- CD8+ T cells from blood. The subset: CD45RO-CCR7+CD27+CD95- naive CD8+ T cells lacking CXCR3 (TNR3-). The receptor was derived from a human donor in good health. Some clones in this sample may be carry-over from other donors' samples.

CDR3 in amino acids: CASSPGDNGEKLFF. The rearrangement links TRBV5-5 to TRBJ1-4; TCRdb's D call of TRBD1 is untestable without DNA. Germline V lookup: CDR1 SGHKS, CDR2 YYEKEE (reference sequence). The CDR3 is made up of 14 amino acids.